A selection of T cell receptor beta chains follows, all from one sample in a study of early T cells in non-severe SARS-CoV-2 infection. MiXCR, applied by TCRdb to the 5' RACE reads, yields one record per CDR3 protein. The sample gives 25,000 to 35,000 distinct CDR3 sequences, approximately 2.9% of which show up once; 0.7% to 0.9% is in the top ten. Material for sequencing was whole blood. The receptors here all came from an adult who was a healthcare worker with PCR-confirmed SARS-CoV-2 infection or an uninfected control (not recorded which). Each CDR3 is given with its conserved first and last residue. D genes are given only for firm matches. A row's size may be missing; if present it is once, few, many or a size class.

-	many	TRBJ1-2	TRBV6-1	CASTGQFNYGYTF	TGTGCCAGCACCGGACAGTTTAACTATGGCTACACCTTC
-	many	TRBJ2-1	TRBV11-2	CASSLRADPGFGEQFF	TGTGCCAGCAGCTTACGGGCCGATCCAGGTTTTGGGGAGCAGTTCTTC
-	-	TRBJ1-3	TRBV5-1	CASSLQASSGNTIYF	TGCGCCAGCAGCTTACAGGCGAGCTCTGGAAACACCATATATTTT
TRBD1	many	TRBJ1-5	TRBV2	CATRIDREVDQPQHF	TGTGCCACCAGGATCGACAGGGAGGTGGATCAGCCCCAGCATTTT
-	many	TRBJ1-2	TRBV10-3	CAIGFGGDYGYTF	TGTGCCATCGGCTTTGGAGGTGACTATGGCTACACCTTC
-	many	TRBJ2-1	TRBV29-1	CSPTNLGGLHEQFF	TGCAGCCCGACGAATTTAGGGGGGTTGCATGAGCAGTTCTTC
-	few	TRBJ1-2	TRBV10-3	CAISEGRVTYGYTF	TGTGCCATCAGCGAGGGCAGGGTTACCTATGGCTACACCTTC
-	few	TRBJ2-6	TRBV20-1	CSASPFRLDTSGANVLTF	TGCAGTGCTAGTCCTTTTCGGCTTGATACCTCTGGGGCCAACGTCCTGACTTTC
TRBD1	many	TRBJ2-3	TRBV7-3	CASSPGTGGTDTQYF	TGTGCCAGCAGCCCAGGGACAGGGGGAACAGATACGCAGTATTTT
TRBD1	many	TRBJ1-6	TRBV20-1	CSARDIRGTVNSPLHF	TGCAGTGCTAGAGATATTAGGGGGACAGTAAATTCACCCCTCCACTTT
TRBD2	many	TRBJ2-1	TRBV12-3/TRBV12-4	CASSPWGGVSSYNEQFF	TGTGCCAGCAGTCCCTGGGGGGGGGTTAGCTCCTACAATGAGCAGTTCTTC
-	many	TRBJ2-1	TRBV7-8	CASSLDRGPLAWQFF	TGTGCCAGCAGCTTAGATAGGGGCCCGCTAGCTTGGCAGTTCTTC
-	few	TRBJ1-2	TRBV7-9	CASSVAYGYTF	TGTGCCAGCAGCGTCGCTTATGGCTACACCTTC
TRBD1	many	TRBJ1-5	TRBV6-2/TRBV6-3	CASRREGGGNQPQHF	TGTGCCAGCAGAAGGGAAGGGGGCGGCAATCAGCCCCAGCATTTT
-	few	TRBJ2-5	TRBV7-9	CASGGQPETQYF	TGTGCCAGCGGTGGGCAGCCGGAGACCCAGTACTTC
TRBD1	many	TRBJ1-6	TRBV12-3/TRBV12-4	CASSPGTENSPLHF	TGTGCCAGCTCACCCGGGACAGAGAATTCACCCCTCCACTTT
TRBD2	many	TRBJ2-2	TRBV12-3/TRBV12-4	CASSFRGGQTTGELFF	TGTGCCAGCAGTTTTCGGGGGGGCCAAACCACCGGGGAGCTGTTTTTT
TRBD1	many	TRBJ1-6	TRBV4-1	CASSQEGRTGVVPLHF	TGCGCCAGCAGCCAAGAAGGGAGGACAGGGGTCGTCCCCCTCCACTTT
-	few	TRBJ2-6	TRBV13	CASSPYSVSGANVLTF	TGTGCCAGCAGCCCCTACAGTGTCTCTGGGGCCAACGTCCTGACTTTC
-	many	TRBJ1-2	TRBV7-2	CASSRDTNYGYTF	TGTGCCAGCAGCCGGGACACTAACTATGGCTACACCTTC
-	few	TRBJ2-4	TRBV12-3/TRBV12-4	CASSSSWGKNIQYF	TGTGCCAGCTCTTCTTCTTGGGGTAAAAACATTCAGTACTTC
-	-	TRBJ2-4	TRBV12-3/TRBV12-4	CASRRPPGTLAKNIQYF	TGTGCCAGCAGACGACCTCCCGGGACCTTAGCCAAAAACATTCAGTACTTC
-	many	TRBJ2-1	TRBV11-2	CASSLDGITAEQFF	TGTGCCAGCAGCTTAGATGGGATTACGGCTGAGCAGTTCTTC
-	many	TRBJ1-1	TRBV5-1	CASSIDRPDTEAFF	TGCGCCAGCAGCATAGACAGGCCGGACACTGAAGCTTTCTTT
-	many	TRBJ1-1	TRBV20-1	CSARPPGMNTEAFF	TGCAGTGCTCGACCCCCAGGTATGAACACTGAAGCTTTCTTT
TRBD1	medium-sized	TRBJ1-1	TRBV5-1	CASSLGGQAGTEAFF	TGCGCCAGCAGCTTGGGTGGACAGGCGGGCACTGAAGCTTTCTTT
-	many	TRBJ1-1	TRBV10-3	CAISDPRASTEAFF	TGTGCCATCAGTGACCCCCGGGCAAGCACTGAAGCTTTCTTT
TRBD1	many	TRBJ1-2	TRBV5-1	CASSAGTGGIYGYTF	TGCGCCAGCAGCGCCGGGACAGGGGGAATCTATGGCTACACCTTC
-	many	TRBJ2-6	TRBV20-1	CSALGFQLPGANVLTF	TGCAGTGCTCTCGGTTTCCAGCTCCCTGGGGCCAACGTCCTGACTTTC
-	many	TRBJ1-2	TRBV4-1	CASSQDRALTRKQLMRGYTF	TGCGCCAGCAGCCAAGATAGAGCCCTGACTCGAAAACAGTTAATGAGGGGCTACACCTTC
-	many	TRBJ1-3	TRBV9	CASSLSPGGNTIYF	TGTGCCAGCAGCCTATCCCCCGGGGGAAACACCATATATTTT
TRBD2	-	TRBJ2-5	TRBV6-6	CASSYSGGGNQETQYF	TGTGCCAGCAGTTACTCCGGGGGGGGGAACCAAGAGACCCAGTACTTC
-	many	TRBJ1-2	TRBV29-1	CSVEDLAGNGYTF	TGCAGCGTTGAAGATCTGGCAGGGAATGGCTACACCTTC
TRBD2	many	TRBJ2-1	TRBV7-2	CASSRPTSGGASGSYNEQFF	TGTGCCAGCAGCCGCCCCACTAGCGGGGGGGCGAGCGGGTCCTACAATGAGCAGTTCTTC